This TCR beta chain emerged from a study of OX40 agonist ivuxolimab in advanced cancers. Turning to this clone: A much more abundant neighbour one base away suggests this may be a read error.

Sequencing used immunoSEQ multiplex PCR; TCRdb keeps in-frame clones, though not all of them. The repertoire holds about 17,000 clones, with 73% as singletons. Germline V lookup: CDR1 MNHEY, CDR2 SVGAGI. The CDR3 length is 15 residues. V gave up 7 bases and J gave up 3 bases; unmatched junction bases: 9. The receptor was derived from an adult with an advanced solid tumor such as melanoma, head and neck, liver or kidney cancer. Material: CD4+ or CD8+ T cells sorted from blood, obtained in a trial of the OX40 agonist ivuxolimab. V and J are TRBV6-5 and TRBJ2-7, with 10 bases identical to TRBD2. CDR3 bases: TGTGCCAGCATCGACTGGACTAGCGGATTCTACGAGCAGTACTTC. It translates to CASIDWTSGFYEQYF.